This T cell receptor (beta chain) was found in a study of CD8 T cells in ankylosing spondylitis. The study's findings and limits: Researchers reportedly found disease-linked clones significantly enriched in matched ankylosing spondylitis synovial fluid. Ankylosing spondylitis blood seemed to carry a telltale TCR beta motif made of fewer than ten highly homologous variants. Certain motif variants had earlier appeared in reactive arthritis synovial fluid and blood. Peripheral blood held disease-linked clones only at relatively low frequency, and these were CD8+.

In TCRdb, the 5' RACE reads were re-called with MiXCR into one record per CDR3 protein. The sample holds some 220,000 distinct CDR3 sequences, around 6.6% seen once. This clonotype was observed at least ten times. What it binds is unknown. Germline-derived CDR1 and CDR2 are MNHEY and SVGEGT. This CDR3 region has 16 residues. Trimming removed 6 bases from V and 6 bases from J, with 21 bases in between. The sample comprised blood, either unsorted or a sorted T cell fraction (not recorded which). This receptor was taken from a male donor with ankylosing spondylitis. V usage is TRBV6-2 or TRBV6-3 and J usage is TRBJ2-1, with D possibly matching TRBD2 (8 bases). The CDR3: CASRPDRRTSTNEQFF. The CDR3, as DNA: TGTGCCAGCAGACCGGACAGGCGGACTAGCACCAATGAGCAGTTCTTC.